The next 3 T cell receptor beta chains were all read from a single sample in a study of blood T cell repertoires in COVID-19. Sequencing used immunoSEQ multiplex PCR; TCRdb keeps in-frame clones, though not all of them. The repertoire consists of under 200,000 clones, with approximately 86% occurring once and the leading ten covering 15% to 20%. Material: PBMCs or T cells enriched from blood (not recorded which). The receptors stem from a man aged 60 to 69 who had recovered from COVID-19.

The chain joins TRBV28 to TRBJ2-6; 12 bases map to TRBD2. J lost 1 base, V lost 8 bases, and 9 bases had no gene match. The CDR3 is 18 amino acids. CDR1 is MDHEN and CDR2 is SYDVKM in the germline V gene. The CDR3 nucleotides read TGTGCCAGCCTCCCCCCCCTAGCGGGGGGGTCTGGGGCCAACGTCCTGACTTTC. Translation: CASLPPLAGGSGANVLTF.

This clone showed up just a few times. J is TRBJ2-3 and V is TRBV5-1; 9 bases are a match to TRBD1. CDR3 length: 16 amino acids. CDR1 and CDR2 (germline): SGHRS, YFSETQ. V lost 5 bases and J lost 0; bases outside the gene matches: 7. CDR3 in DNA: TGCGCCAGCAGTCCCCGGACAGGGGATAGCACAGATACGCAGTATTTT. Its translation is CASSPRTGDSTDTQYF.

V gene TRBV7-8 combines with J gene TRBJ2-1; 7 bases line up with TRBD2. The germline CDR1 and CDR2 sequences are SGHVS and FQNEAQ. V gave up 1 base and J gave up 6 bases; unmatched junction bases: 3. CDR3 length equals 14 residues. The CDR3 is CASSLGGGTNEQFF. CDR3 DNA sequence: TGTGCCAGCAGCTTAGGGGGGGGGACCAATGAGCAGTTCTTC.